One and the same sample provided the 27 T cell receptor beta chains below, sequenced in a study of T cell responses to AZD1222 COVID-19 vaccine. The protocol was immunoSEQ multiplex PCR, while the TCRdb copy is restricted to in-frame clones and leaves out a portion. In the table there are about 56,000 clones, 70% to 90% of which are singletons. The input for sequencing was peripheral blood, taken on day 0 of AZD1222 vaccination. These receptors came from an adult in good health.

This clone was seen a few times. The CDR3 loop reads CASSYRVKTNYGYTF. Here the CDR3 DNA reads TGTGCCAGCAGCTACAGGGTGAAGACTAACTATGGCTACACCTTC. The V gene is TRBV7-2, the J gene TRBJ1-2; a weak D match, TRBD1 (6 bases). The CDR3 is made up of 15 amino acids. Trimming took off 4 bases at V and 0 bases at J, with 12 bases between the two ends. Germline values: CDR1 SGHTA, CDR2 FQGNSA.

The rearrangement joins TRBV3-1 (or the pseudogene TRBV3-2) to TRBJ2-2; D remains ambiguous. V lost 0 bases, J lost 5 bases, and 13 bases lay in between. Germline V CDR1 and CDR2: LGHDT, YNNKEL (reference sequence). The CDR3 has 16 residues. Written as DNA, the CDR3 is TGTGCCAGCAGCCAAGATCTAGGGATCAGAACCGGGGAGCTGTTTTTT. This translates into CASSQDLGIRTGELFF.

The J gene is TRBJ1-5, the V gene TRBV29-1; the D is unclear. V was trimmed by 0 bases and J by 0 bases, leaving 9 bases between them. Germline V gene sequence: CDR1 SQVTM, CDR2 ANQGSEA. The length of the CDR3 is 15 residues. The CDR3 DNA follows: TGCAGCGTTGAAGAGGGGTCGGGTAGCAATCAGCCCCAGCATTTT. Translated: CSVEEGSGSNQPQHF. Variable domain in full (rest from reference TRBV29-1 and TRBJ1-5): SAVISQKPSRDICQRGTSLTIQCQVDSQVTMMFWYRQQPGQSLTLIATANQGSEATYESGFVIDKFPISRPNLTFSTLTVSNMSPEDSSIYLCSVEEGSGSNQPQHFGDGTRLSIL.

V gene TRBV20-1 combines with J gene TRBJ2-7; D remains ambiguous. V was shortened by 0 bases and J by 2 bases, with 2 bases between the two germline ends. The V gene's germline CDR1 is DFQATT and CDR2 SNEGSKA (reference sequence). The CDR3 totals 11 residues. CDR3 sequence (DNA): TGCAGTGCTAGAGACCCCTACGAGCAGTACTTC. It codes for CSARDPYEQYF.

V and J are TRBV6-5 and TRBJ1-2; D is unresolved. This CDR3 is built from 14 residues. Looked up from germline, CDR1 is MNHEY and CDR2 is SVGAGI. Deletions cut 5 bases from V and 2 bases from J, with 12 bases between. Here the CDR3 DNA reads TGTGCCAGCAGTCGCCCGGACCGAAACTATGGCTACACCTTC. Protein: CASSRPDRNYGYTF.

V is TRBV6-5 and J is TRBJ1-2; weak D call: TRBD1 (5 bases). V was cut by 6 bases and J by 2 bases, with 10 bases left in between. In germline, CDR1 is MNHEY, CDR2 SVGAGI. This CDR3 spans 13 amino acids. The CDR3 DNA sequence: TGTGCCAGCAGCGTGGGACCGAACTATGGCTACACCTTC. Translated: CASSVGPNYGYTF.

The J gene is TRBJ2-7, the V gene TRBV6-5; 8 bases line up with TRBD1. V was pared by 7 bases and J by 3 bases, with 5 bases of the junction left unmatched. Per the germline V gene, CDR1 is MNHEY and CDR2 is SVGAGI. This CDR3 is 13 amino acids long. The CDR3 loop reads CASTGTGVYEQYF. The CDR3 nucleotides read TGTGCCAGCACTGGGACAGGCGTCTACGAGCAGTACTTC.

This sequence joins TRBV11-2 and TRBJ2-3; D gene uncertain. Trimming pared 1 base from V and 2 bases from J, leaving 10 bases between. Germline CDR1 is SGHAT and CDR2 is FQNNGV. The CDR3 covers 15 residues. CDR3 residues: CASSLGPTPTDTQYF. The CDR3 nucleotides are TGTGCCAGCAGCTTAGGACCTACGCCCACAGATACGCAGTATTTT.

The V and J genes are TRBV15 and TRBJ1-2; D is possibly TRBD1 (6 bases). Germline V CDR1 and CDR2: LNHNV, YYDKDF (reference sequence). V was cut by 0 bases and J by 4 bases, with 12 bases left in between. This CDR3 contains 15 residues. The CDR3 spells CATSRDYDRSYGYTF. The CDR3 nucleotides read TGTGCCACCAGCAGAGACTATGACAGGTCCTATGGCTACACCTTC.

This clone was counted a few times. The rearrangement uses TRBV7-2 and TRBJ2-5; 7 bases are a match to TRBD1. Germline V lookup: CDR1 SGHTA, CDR2 FQGNSA. V gave up 3 bases and J gave up 2 bases; unmatched junction bases: 12. The CDR3 spans 17 residues. The chain's CDR3 is CASSLTVEGQTQETQYF. CDR3 in DNA: TGTGCCAGCAGCTTGACGGTAGAGGGACAGACTCAAGAGACCCAGTACTTC.

The chain links TRBV19 to TRBJ1-3; a possible D gene is TRBD1 (6 bases). CDR3 length equals 15 residues. Trimming pared 7 bases from V and 0 bases from J, leaving 13 bases between. The germline V gene has CDR1 LNHDA and CDR2 SQIVND (reference sequence). In DNA, the CDR3 is TGTGCCAGTACCTTCGGACAGAGCTCTGGAAACACCATATATTTT. Translation gives CASTFGQSSGNTIYF.

The chain joins TRBV9 to TRBJ2-7; TRBD2 agrees at 8 bases. The CDR3 extends over 15 amino acids. CDR1 and CDR2 (germline): SGDLS, YYNGEE. V gave up 7 bases and J gave up 3 bases; unmatched junction bases: 12. The CDR3 loop reads CASAGGGGGHYEQYF. CDR3 DNA: TGTGCCAGCGCCGGTGGGGGCGGGGGGCACTACGAGCAGTACTTC.

The J gene is TRBJ2-3, the V gene TRBV28; 11 bases line up with TRBD2. The J segment lost 4 bases and the V segment lost 3 bases, leaving 9 bases of the junction unmatched. Germline V CDR1 and CDR2: MDHEN, SYDVKM. This CDR3 has 17 amino acids. The CDR3 spells CASSFELSSGGADTQYF. The CDR3, as DNA: TGTGCCAGCAGTTTTGAGTTAAGTAGCGGGGGGGCAGATACGCAGTATTTT.

This clone has only one observation. The chain is built from TRBV5-1 and TRBJ2-7, with 9 positions matching TRBD1. The CDR3 is made up of 14 amino acids. Germline assignment: CDR1 SGHRS and CDR2 YFSETQ. Trimming took 3 bases from V and 0 from J; bases not matched to a gene: 1. CDR3 amino acids: CASSWDRASYEQYF. The CDR3 DNA reads as TGCGCCAGCAGCTGGGACAGGGCCTCCTACGAGCAGTACTTC.

This clone was seen once. V gene TRBV7-2 combines with J gene TRBJ2-1, with no clear D. V dropped 1 base and J dropped 7 bases, with 11 bases sitting between them. The CDR3 length is 14 residues. The V gene's germline CDR1 is SGHTA and CDR2 FQGNSA. Written as DNA, the CDR3 is TGTGCCAGCAGCTTAGTTCAGTTTGGAAATGAGCAGTTCTTC. Its protein product is CASSLVQFGNEQFF. The full variable domain, rest sourced from reference TRBV7-2 and TRBJ2-1, is GAGVSQSPSNKVTEKGKDVELRCDPISGHTALYWYRQSLGQGLEFLIYFQGNSAPDKSGLPSDRFSAERTGGSVSTLTIQRTQQEDSAVYLCASSLVQFGNEQFFGPGTRLTVL.

The rearrangement links TRBV2 to TRBJ2-6; D remains ambiguous. Trimming shortened V by 5 bases and J by 1 base, and 9 bases separated the two germline ends. CDR3 length: 15 amino acids. CDR1 and CDR2 (germline): SNHLY, FYNNEI. The DNA of the CDR3 is TGTGCCAGCAGTAAGGAGTCTTCTGGGGCCAACGTCCTGACTTTC. It specifies CASSKESSGANVLTF.

This clone was recorded only once. The rearrangement uses TRBV15 and TRBJ2-7; 11 bases align to TRBD1. The CDR3 spans 15 residues. CDR1 and CDR2 from the germline V gene are LNHNV and YYDKDF (reference sequence). V trimming: 5 bases; J trimming: 4 bases; junction bases outside the gene matches: 7. CDR3 nucleotide sequence: TGTGCCACCAGCCGCCTGGGACAGGGGGGTTACGAGCAGTACTTC. It codes for CATSRLGQGGYEQYF.

In its sample, this clone was seen a few times. The rearrangement joins TRBV9 to TRBJ2-7; weak D call: TRBD2 (5 bases). V lost 0 bases and J 2 bases, leaving 12 bases between the germline ends. This CDR3 comprises 15 residues. Per the germline V gene, CDR1 is SGDLS and CDR2 is YYNGEE. The CDR3 loop is CASSVAPTGTYEQYF. The CDR3 DNA follows: TGTGCCAGCAGCGTAGCTCCGACGGGAACCTACGAGCAGTACTTC.

The chain recombines TRBV7-9 with TRBJ2-6; TRBD1 matches 12 bases. The CDR3 contains 17 residues. The V segment lost 8 bases and the J segment 2 bases; nucleotides outside the gene matches: 7. CDR1 and CDR2 from the germline V gene are SEHNR and FQNEAQ (reference sequence). CDR3 region: CASPRDRGPPGANVLTF. The DNA of the CDR3 is TGTGCCAGCCCCCGGGACAGGGGGCCTCCTGGGGCCAACGTCCTGACTTTC.

CDR3 bases: TGTGCCAGCAGTCCTTTAATGAACACTGAAGCTTTCTTT. Amino acids: CASSPLMNTEAFF. The V and J genes are TRBV2 and TRBJ1-1; D remains unclear. The CDR3 length is 13 residues. V shed 5 bases and J shed 0 bases, with 7 bases lying between them. Germline V gives CDR1 SNHLY, CDR2 FYNNEI.

The rearrangement joins TRBV12-3 or TRBV12-4 to TRBJ2-3, with D tentatively TRBD1 or TRBD2 (5 bases each). The CDR3 spans 13 residues. Trimming removed 7 bases at V and 2 bases at J, with 10 bases between. The CDR3 reads CASTFGATDTQYF. The CDR3 DNA sequence: TGTGCCAGCACGTTCGGGGCCACAGATACGCAGTATTTT.

The table lists this clone with a few counts. This sequence joins TRBV2 and TRBJ2-7; 11 nucleotides align to TRBD1. The CDR3 length is 18 residues. Germline V gene data show CDR1 as SNHLY and CDR2 as FYNNEI. With V trimmed by 4 bases and J by 3 bases, 14 bases remained unmatched. CDR3 residues: CASSVGQGEVGAFYEQYF. DNA for the CDR3: TGTGCCAGCAGTGTGGGACAGGGGGAGGTCGGGGCCTTCTACGAGCAGTACTTC.

The V call is TRBV5-6, the J call TRBJ1-1; 9 bases are shared with TRBD1. Germline V CDR1 and CDR2: SGHDT, YYEEEE. This CDR3 spans 12 amino acids. Germline trimming cut 3 bases from V and 10 bases from J; bases unmatched to any gene: 4. The CDR3 loop is CASSSGQGGAFF. CDR3 nucleotides: TGTGCCAGCAGCTCGGGACAGGGTGGAGCTTTCTTT.

The V and J genes are TRBV15 and TRBJ1-2; D is unresolved. The CDR3 is 14 amino acids. The V end was cut by 0 bases, the J end by 4 bases, with 9 bases between. Germline V CDR1 and CDR2: LNHNV, YYDKDF (reference sequence). The chain's CDR3 is CATSRDWSGYGYTF. The CDR3 region has the DNA TGTGCCACCAGCAGAGATTGGTCGGGCTATGGCTACACCTTC.

The chain recombines TRBV5-4 with TRBJ1-1, with D uncertain. Per germline, CDR1 SGHNT and CDR2 YYREEE (reference sequence). The CDR3 runs to 13 residues. V gave up 0 bases and J gave up 3 bases, with 6 bases separating them. Here the CDR3 DNA reads TGTGCCAGCAGCTTGGGACGGGACACTGAAGCTTTCTTT. It yields the protein CASSLGRDTEAFF.

V is TRBV19 and J is TRBJ2-7, with TRBD1 as a possible D gene (6 bases). Germline CDR1 and CDR2: LNHDA and SQIVND (reference sequence). The CDR3 consists of 14 residues. The ends were cut back, 3 bases at V and 2 bases at J, with 11 bases in the middle. The CDR3: CASSMTGRPYEQYF. In DNA form, the CDR3 reads TGTGCCAGTAGTATGACAGGACGACCCTACGAGCAGTACTTC. The full variable domain, completed using reference TRBV19 and TRBJ2-7, is DGGITQSPKYLFRKEGQNVTLSCEQNLNHDAMYWYRQDPGQGLRLIYYSQIVNDFQKGDIAEGYSVSREKKESFPLTVTSAQKNPTAFYLCASSMTGRPYEQYFGPGTRLTVT.

The V and J genes are TRBV7-3 and TRBJ2-3; perhaps TRBD2 as D (6 bases). The CDR3 has 15 residues. The germline V gene has CDR1 SGHTA and CDR2 FQGTGA. The V end lost 3 bases, the J end lost 1 base, and 11 bases lay between the germline ends. This CDR3 reads CASSLVWGGTDTQYF. The CDR3 nucleotides are TGTGCCAGCAGCTTGGTCTGGGGGGGCACAGATACGCAGTATTTT.